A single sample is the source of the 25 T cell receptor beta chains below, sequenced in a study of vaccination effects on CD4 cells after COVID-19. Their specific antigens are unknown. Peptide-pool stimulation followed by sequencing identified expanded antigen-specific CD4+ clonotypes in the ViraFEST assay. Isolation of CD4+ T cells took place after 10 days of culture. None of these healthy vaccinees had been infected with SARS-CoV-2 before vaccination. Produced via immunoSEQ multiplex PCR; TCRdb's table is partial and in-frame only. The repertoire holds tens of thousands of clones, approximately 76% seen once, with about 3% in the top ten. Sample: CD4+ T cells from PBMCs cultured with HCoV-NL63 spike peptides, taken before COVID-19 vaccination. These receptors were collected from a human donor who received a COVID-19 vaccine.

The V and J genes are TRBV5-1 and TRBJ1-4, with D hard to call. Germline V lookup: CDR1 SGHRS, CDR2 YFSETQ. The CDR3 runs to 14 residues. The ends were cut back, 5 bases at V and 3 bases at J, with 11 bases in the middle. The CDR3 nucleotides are TGCGCCAGCAGAGTACAGAGCTCTAATGAAAAACTGTTTTTT. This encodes CASRVQSSNEKLFF.

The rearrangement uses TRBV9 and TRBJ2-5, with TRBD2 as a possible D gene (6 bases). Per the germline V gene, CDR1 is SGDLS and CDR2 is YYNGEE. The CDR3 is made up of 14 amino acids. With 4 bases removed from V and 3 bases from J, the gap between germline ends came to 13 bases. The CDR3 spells CASSSRGTKETQYF. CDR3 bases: TGTGCCAGCAGCTCACGGGGGACCAAAGAGACCCAGTACTTC. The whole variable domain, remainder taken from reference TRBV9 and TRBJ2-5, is DSGVTQTPKHLITATGQRVTLRCSPRSGDLSVYWYQQSLDQGLQFLIQYYNGEERAKGNILERFSAQQFPDLHSELNLSSLELGDSALYFCASSSRGTKETQYFGPGTRLLVL.

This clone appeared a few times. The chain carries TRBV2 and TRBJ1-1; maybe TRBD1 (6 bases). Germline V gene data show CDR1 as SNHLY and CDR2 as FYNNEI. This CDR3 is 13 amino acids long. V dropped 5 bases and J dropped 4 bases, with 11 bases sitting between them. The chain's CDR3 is CASSSGQSTEAFF. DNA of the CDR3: TGTGCCAGCAGTTCCGGACAGTCCACTGAAGCTTTCTTT.

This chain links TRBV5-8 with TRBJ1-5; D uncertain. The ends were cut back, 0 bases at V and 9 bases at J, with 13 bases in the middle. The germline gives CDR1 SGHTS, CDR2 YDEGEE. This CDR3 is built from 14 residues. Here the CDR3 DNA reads TGTGCCAGCAGCTTGGGGCAGTTAGATGGGCCCCAGCATTTT. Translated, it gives CASSLGQLDGPQHF.

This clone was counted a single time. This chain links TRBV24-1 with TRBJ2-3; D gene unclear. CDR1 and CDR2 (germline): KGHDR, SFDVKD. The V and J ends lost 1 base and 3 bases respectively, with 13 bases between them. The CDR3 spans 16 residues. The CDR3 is CATSDFGREGTDTQYF. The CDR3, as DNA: TGTGCCACCAGTGATTTCGGAAGGGAAGGGACAGATACGCAGTATTTT.

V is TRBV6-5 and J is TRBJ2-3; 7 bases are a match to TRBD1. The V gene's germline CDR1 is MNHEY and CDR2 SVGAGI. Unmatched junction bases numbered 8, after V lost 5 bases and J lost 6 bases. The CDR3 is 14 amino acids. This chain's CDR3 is CASSNIPQGDTQYF. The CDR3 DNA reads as TGTGCCAGCAGTAACATTCCACAGGGGGATACGCAGTATTTT.

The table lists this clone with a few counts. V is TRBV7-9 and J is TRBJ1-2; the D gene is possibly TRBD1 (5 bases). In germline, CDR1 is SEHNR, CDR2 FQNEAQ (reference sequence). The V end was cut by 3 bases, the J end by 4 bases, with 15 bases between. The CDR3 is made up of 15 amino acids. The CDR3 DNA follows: TGTGCCAGCAGCTTGACGGCCGTTGGGACCTATGGCTACACCTTC. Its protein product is CASSLTAVGTYGYTF. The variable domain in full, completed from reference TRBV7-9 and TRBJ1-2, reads DTGVSQNPRHKITKRGQNVTFRCDPISEHNRLYWYRQTLGQGPEFLTYFQNEAQLEKSRLLSDRFSAERPKGSFSTLEIQRTEQGDSAMYLCASSLTAVGTYGYTFGSGTRLTVV.

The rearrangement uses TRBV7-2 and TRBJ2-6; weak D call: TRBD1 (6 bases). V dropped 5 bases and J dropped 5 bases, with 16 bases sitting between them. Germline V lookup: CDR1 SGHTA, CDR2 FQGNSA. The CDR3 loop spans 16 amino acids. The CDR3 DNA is TGTGCCAGCAGCGGTGGGGGCAGGGGCCGGGCCAACGTCCTGACTTTC. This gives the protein CASSGGGRGRANVLTF.

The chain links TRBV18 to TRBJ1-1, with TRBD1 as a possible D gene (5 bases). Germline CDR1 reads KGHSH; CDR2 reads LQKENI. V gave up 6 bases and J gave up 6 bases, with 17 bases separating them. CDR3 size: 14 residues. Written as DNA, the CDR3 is TGTGCCAGCTCCCCCGGGGGGGGGAGTGCTGAAGCTTTCTTT. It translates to CASSPGGGSAEAFF.

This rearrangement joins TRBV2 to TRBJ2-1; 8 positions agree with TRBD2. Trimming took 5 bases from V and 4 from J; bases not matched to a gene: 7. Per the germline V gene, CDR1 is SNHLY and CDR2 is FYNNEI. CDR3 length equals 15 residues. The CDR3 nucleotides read TGTGCCAGCAGTCCCCGGGGGGGCGGGTACAATGAGCAGTTCTTC. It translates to CASSPRGGGYNEQFF.

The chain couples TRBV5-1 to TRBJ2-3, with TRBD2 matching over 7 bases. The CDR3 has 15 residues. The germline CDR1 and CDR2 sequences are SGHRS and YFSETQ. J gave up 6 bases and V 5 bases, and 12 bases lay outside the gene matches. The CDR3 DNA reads TGCGCCAGCAGTATTACTAGCGCCCCGAGGGATACGCAGTATTTT. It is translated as CASSITSAPRDTQYF.

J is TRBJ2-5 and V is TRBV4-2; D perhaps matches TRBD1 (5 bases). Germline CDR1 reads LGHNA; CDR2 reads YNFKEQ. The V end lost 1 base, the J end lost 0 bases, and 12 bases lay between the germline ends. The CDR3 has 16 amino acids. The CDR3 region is CASSQVPGRDQETQYF. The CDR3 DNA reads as TGTGCCAGCAGCCAAGTCCCCGGCAGGGACCAAGAGACCCAGTACTTC.

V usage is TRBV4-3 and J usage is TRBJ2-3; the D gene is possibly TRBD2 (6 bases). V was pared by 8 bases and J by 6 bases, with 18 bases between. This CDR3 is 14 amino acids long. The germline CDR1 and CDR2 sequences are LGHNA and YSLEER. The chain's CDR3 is CASSSGTFSDTQYF. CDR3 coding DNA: TGCGCCAGCTCCTCCGGGACTTTCTCGGATACGCAGTATTTT.

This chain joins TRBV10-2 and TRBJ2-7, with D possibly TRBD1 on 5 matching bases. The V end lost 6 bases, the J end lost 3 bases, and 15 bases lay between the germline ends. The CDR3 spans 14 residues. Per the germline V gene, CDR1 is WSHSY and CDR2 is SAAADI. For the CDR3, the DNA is TGCGCCAGCAGGCGGAGCCAAGGGGACTACGAGCAGTACGTC. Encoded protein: CASRRSQGDYEQYV.

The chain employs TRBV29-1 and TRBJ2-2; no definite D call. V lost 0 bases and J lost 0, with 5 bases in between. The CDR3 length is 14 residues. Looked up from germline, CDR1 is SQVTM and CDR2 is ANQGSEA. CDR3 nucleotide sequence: TGCAGCGTTGAAGAGGGTCCGAACACCGGGGAGCTGTTTTTT. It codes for CSVEEGPNTGELFF.

The chain's CDR3 is CATSDSTRMGYTF. The CDR3 nucleotides read TGTGCCACCAGTGATAGTACTCGGATGGGCTACACCTTC. The rearrangement joins TRBV24-1 to TRBJ1-2; D unclear. Germline V CDR1 and CDR2: KGHDR, SFDVKD. This CDR3 region has 13 residues. V dropped 3 bases and J dropped 8 bases, with 12 bases sitting between them.

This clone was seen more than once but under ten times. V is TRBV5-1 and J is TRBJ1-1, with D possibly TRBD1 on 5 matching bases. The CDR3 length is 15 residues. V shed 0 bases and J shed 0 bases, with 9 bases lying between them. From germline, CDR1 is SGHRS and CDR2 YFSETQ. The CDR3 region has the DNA TGCGCCAGCAGCTTGGTGGGGGGGATGAACACTGAAGCTTTCTTT. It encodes CASSLVGGMNTEAFF.

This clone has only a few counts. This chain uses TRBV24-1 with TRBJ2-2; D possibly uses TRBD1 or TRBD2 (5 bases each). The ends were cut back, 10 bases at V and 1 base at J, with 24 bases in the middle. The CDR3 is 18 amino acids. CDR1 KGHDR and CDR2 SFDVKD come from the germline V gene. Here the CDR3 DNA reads TGTGCCACGAGTCGGGGCCGCTTCTCTTCCGTGAACACCGGGGAGCTGTTTTTT. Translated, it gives CATSRGRFSSVNTGELFF.

This CDR3 is CASSYAAVTDTQYF. Here the CDR3 DNA reads TGTGCCAGCAGTTATGCGGCGGTCACAGATACGCAGTATTTT. V gene TRBV6-5 combines with J gene TRBJ2-3; D uncertain. This CDR3 is built from 14 residues. V was clipped by 3 bases and J by 2 bases, with 9 bases between them. CDR1 and CDR2 (germline): MNHEY, SVGAGI.

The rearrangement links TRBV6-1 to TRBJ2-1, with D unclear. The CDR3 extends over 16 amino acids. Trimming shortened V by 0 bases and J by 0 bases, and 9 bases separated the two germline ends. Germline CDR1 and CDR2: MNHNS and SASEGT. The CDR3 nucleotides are TGTGCCAGCAGTGAAGCCCCTGGGTCCTCCTACAATGAGCAGTTCTTC. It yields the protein CASSEAPGSSYNEQFF.

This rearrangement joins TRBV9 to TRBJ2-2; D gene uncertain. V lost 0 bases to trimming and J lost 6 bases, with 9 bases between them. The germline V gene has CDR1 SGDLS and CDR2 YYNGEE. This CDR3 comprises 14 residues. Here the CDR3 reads CASSVVLDAGELFF. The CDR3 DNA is TGTGCCAGCAGCGTAGTGTTGGATGCCGGGGAGCTGTTTTTT.

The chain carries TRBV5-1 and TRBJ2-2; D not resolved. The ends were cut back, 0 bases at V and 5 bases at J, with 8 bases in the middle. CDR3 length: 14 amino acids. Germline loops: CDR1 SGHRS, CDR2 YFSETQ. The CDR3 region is CASSLAAQTGELFF. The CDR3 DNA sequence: TGCGCCAGCAGCTTGGCGGCGCAGACCGGGGAGCTGTTTTTT.

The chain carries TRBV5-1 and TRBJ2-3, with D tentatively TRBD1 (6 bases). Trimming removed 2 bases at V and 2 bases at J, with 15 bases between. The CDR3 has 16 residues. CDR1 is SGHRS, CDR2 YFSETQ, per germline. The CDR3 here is CASSFTQDSFTDTQYF. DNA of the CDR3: TGCGCCAGCAGCTTTACCCAGGACAGCTTCACAGATACGCAGTATTTT.

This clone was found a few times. CDR3 nucleotide sequence: TGTGCCAGCAGCTTTCTACAGAGAGAGACCCAGTACTTC. Amino acid sequence: CASSFLQRETQYF. J is TRBJ2-5 and V is TRBV7-7; D is unresolved. This CDR3 has 13 amino acids. Germline V gives CDR1 SSHAT, CDR2 FNYEAQ (reference sequence). Trimming left V 3 bases short and J 4 bases short, with 9 bases between.

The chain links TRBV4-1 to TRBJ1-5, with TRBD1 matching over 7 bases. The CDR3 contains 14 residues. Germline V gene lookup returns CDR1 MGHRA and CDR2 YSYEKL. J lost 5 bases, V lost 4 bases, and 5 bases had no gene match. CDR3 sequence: CASSPRTGDQPQHF. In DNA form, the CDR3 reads TGCGCCAGCAGCCCCAGGACAGGAGATCAGCCCCAGCATTTT.